A single sample gave rise to the 32 T cell receptor beta chains below, sequenced in a study of blood T cell repertoires in COVID-19. Profiling relied on immunoSEQ multiplex PCR, and the TCRdb table lists in-frame clones only, not all of them. Of about 150,000 clones in the sample, less than 80% were seen once. The sample taken for sequencing was PBMCs or T cells enriched from blood (not recorded which). The receptor set was obtained from a woman between 65 and 79 years old in a cohort exposed to, infected with or recovered from COVID-19 (not recorded which).

This sequence joins TRBV5-6 and TRBJ2-5; 7 bases align to TRBD1. V lost 1 base and J lost 5; bases outside the gene matches: 14. This CDR3 comprises 17 residues. Per germline, CDR1 SGHDT and CDR2 YYEEEE. The CDR3 loop reads CASSLTRTGFWGETQYF. CDR3 coding DNA: TGTGCCAGCAGCTTGACACGGACAGGATTCTGGGGGGAGACCCAGTACTTC.

The chain carries TRBV18 and TRBJ2-3; 7 bases match TRBD1. The CDR3 consists of 14 residues. Trimming at V came to 4 bases and at J to 2 bases, leaving 3 bases not matched to a gene. Germline CDR1 is KGHSH and CDR2 is LQKENI. In DNA, the CDR3 is TGTGCCAGCTCACTGGGGACAGTCACAGATACGCAGTATTTT. Protein sequence: CASSLGTVTDTQYF.

This chain connects TRBV27 to TRBJ1-4; D not resolved. In germline, CDR1 is MNHEY, CDR2 SMNVEV (reference sequence). CDR3 size: 13 residues. The ends were cut back, 3 bases at V and 7 bases at J, with 9 bases in the middle. In DNA, the CDR3 is TGTGCCAGCAGTTTTGGTGACTCTGAAAAACTGTTTTTT. Amino acid sequence: CASSFGDSEKLFF.

The chain employs TRBV9 and TRBJ2-2; D not certain. This CDR3 has 13 residues. Germline CDR1 and CDR2: SGDLS and YYNGEE. Trimming left V 0 bases short and J 5 bases short, with 5 bases between. CDR3 nucleotide sequence: TGTGCCAGCAGCGTAGACGGGACCGGGGAGCTGTTTTTT. Translated: CASSVDGTGELFF. Variable domain in full (rest from reference TRBV9 and TRBJ2-2): DSGVTQTPKHLITATGQRVTLRCSPRSGDLSVYWYQQSLDQGLQFLIQYYNGEERAKGNILERFSAQQFPDLHSELNLSSLELGDSALYFCASSVDGTGELFFGEGSRLTVL.

The rearrangement links TRBV19 to TRBJ1-1; maybe TRBD1 (5 bases). V was pared by 2 bases and J by 1 base, with 8 bases between. This CDR3 contains 14 residues. Germline CDR1 is LNHDA and CDR2 is SQIVND (reference sequence). Here the CDR3 DNA reads TGTGCCAGTAGTATAAGGGGAGGGAACACTGAAGCTTTCTTT. Amino acids: CASSIRGGNTEAFF.

CDR3 loop: CASSFNPGAQETQYF. In DNA form, the CDR3 reads TGTGCCAGCAGCTTTAACCCGGGAGCACAAGAGACCCAGTACTTC. V and J are TRBV11-1 and TRBJ2-5; a weak D match, TRBD2 (6 bases). V lost 3 bases and J lost 2, with 13 bases in between. The CDR3 is made up of 15 amino acids. The germline V gene has CDR1 SGHAT and CDR2 FQDESV (reference sequence).

The gene calls are TRBV7-2 and TRBJ2-1, with 16 positions matching TRBD2. Germline lookup yields CDR1 SGHTA and CDR2 FQGNSA. The V segment lost 8 bases and the J segment 8 bases; nucleotides outside the gene matches: 15. The CDR3 runs to 18 residues. The CDR3 protein is CASRIGTGLAGGPYEQFF. CDR3 DNA: TGTGCCAGCCGAATAGGGACGGGACTAGCGGGAGGGCCATATGAGCAGTTCTTC. Using reference TRBV7-2 and TRBJ2-1 for the parts outside the CDR3, the full variable domain is GAGVSQSPSNKVTEKGKDVELRCDPISGHTALYWYRQSLGQGLEFLIYFQGNSAPDKSGLPSDRFSAERTGGSVSTLTIQRTQQEDSAVYLCASRIGTGLAGGPYEQFFGPGTRLTVL.

The chain combines TRBV3-1 (or the pseudogene TRBV3-2) with TRBJ2-1, with TRBD1 as a possible D gene (6 bases). The V gene lost 4 bases and the J gene lost 1 base, with 8 bases spanning the gap. Germline V gene data show CDR1 as LGHDT and CDR2 as YNNKEL (reference sequence). The length of the CDR3 is 14 residues. The CDR3 nucleotides read TGTGCCAGCAGCCCACAGGGTTCCTACAATGAGCAGTTCTTC. Amino acids: CASSPQGSYNEQFF.

This clone occurred a few times. This sequence joins TRBV13 and TRBJ2-4, with TRBD1 matching over 9 bases. In germline, CDR1 is PRHDT, CDR2 FYEKMQ (reference sequence). CDR3 length equals 14 residues. V dropped 5 bases and J dropped 1; count of bases not matched to a gene: 0. CDR3 bases: TGTGCCAGCAGCGACAGGGGGGCCAAAAACATTCAGTACTTC. Translated: CASSDRGAKNIQYF.

V is TRBV9 and J is TRBJ1-1; 7 bases are shared with TRBD1. The germline V gene encodes CDR1 SGDLS and CDR2 YYNGEE. This CDR3 has 15 amino acids. V trimming: 2 bases; J trimming: 0 bases; junction bases outside the gene matches: 4. CDR3 in DNA: TGTGCCAGCAGCGTCGAGGGACAGTTGAACACTGAAGCTTTCTTT. It encodes CASSVEGQLNTEAFF.

The V gene is TRBV11-2, the J gene TRBJ2-2; 12 nucleotides agree with TRBD2. Germline V gene lookup returns CDR1 SGHAT and CDR2 FQNNGV. This CDR3 has 17 amino acids. V lost 4 bases to trimming and J lost 6 bases; unmatched junction nucleotides: 9. The CDR3: CASSSIRLAGVPGELFF. The CDR3 DNA follows: TGTGCCAGCAGCTCTATCAGACTAGCGGGAGTTCCCGGGGAGCTGTTTTTT.

The chain couples TRBV27 to TRBJ1-1; D may be TRBD1 (6 bases). Germline V gene sequence: CDR1 MNHEY, CDR2 SMNVEV (reference sequence). V was clipped by 1 base and J by 3 bases, with 9 bases between them. The CDR3 has 14 amino acids. In DNA form, the CDR3 reads TGTGCCAGCAGTTTATACCAGGGGTACACTGAAGCTTTCTTT. Translating it yields CASSLYQGYTEAFF.

The CDR3 spells CASSRDRETYEQYF. In nucleotides, the CDR3 is TGTGCCAGCTCACGCGACAGAGAGACTTACGAGCAGTACTTC. The genes are TRBV18 and TRBJ2-7; D possibly corresponds to TRBD1 (5 bases). V lost 4 bases to trimming and J lost 4 bases, with 14 bases between them. This CDR3 region has 14 residues. In germline, CDR1 is KGHSH, CDR2 LQKENI.

The V and J genes are TRBV5-1 and TRBJ1-2, with 7 bases fitting TRBD1. The length of the CDR3 is 18 residues. V was clipped by 0 bases and J by 6 bases; unmatched bases: 17. CDR1 and CDR2 (germline): SGHRS, YFSETQ. CDR3: CASSLGPGGAQAGHGYTF. The CDR3 nucleotides read TGCGCCAGCAGCTTGGGTCCAGGGGGAGCACAGGCCGGACATGGCTACACCTTC.

This chain links TRBV7-2 with TRBJ1-4; D not certain. V was pared by 2 bases and J by 7 bases, with 11 bases between. The germline V gene encodes CDR1 SGHTA and CDR2 FQGNSA. This CDR3 contains 14 residues. This CDR3 reads CASSLNGLREKLFF. The CDR3 coding sequence is TGTGCCAGCAGCTTAAACGGTCTCCGTGAAAAACTGTTTTTT.

The chain recombines TRBV6-5 with TRBJ2-7; 9 bases agree with TRBD2. The ends lost 6 bases at V and 6 bases at J; junction bases unmatched: 6. Germline V gene lookup returns CDR1 MNHEY and CDR2 SVGAGI. The length of the CDR3 is 13 residues. The CDR3 here is CASRTSGTTEQYF. The CDR3, as DNA: TGTGCCAGCAGGACTAGCGGAACAACCGAGCAGTACTTC.

The V gene is TRBV9, the J gene TRBJ1-3; no clear D. Germline V gene lookup returns CDR1 SGDLS and CDR2 YYNGEE. The CDR3 is made up of 17 amino acids. Trimming stripped 0 bases from V and 0 bases from J, with 13 bases between. The CDR3 protein is CASSVAPHSTSGNTIYF. DNA for the CDR3: TGTGCCAGCAGCGTAGCGCCCCACAGTACCTCTGGAAACACCATATATTTT.

The chain has TRBV15 and TRBJ1-1, with 8 bases identical to TRBD1. This CDR3 is 15 amino acids long. The ends lost 2 bases at V and 1 base at J; junction bases unmatched: 3. Germline V gene sequence: CDR1 LNHNV, CDR2 YYDKDF (reference sequence). Here the CDR3 reads CATSRPGQENTEAFF. The CDR3 DNA reads TGTGCCACCAGCAGACCGGGACAGGAGAACACTGAAGCTTTCTTT.

This chain joins TRBV5-5 and TRBJ1-5, with 7 positions matching TRBD1. Losses at the gene ends were 4 bases for V and 7 bases for J; bases not matched to a gene: 5. The length of the CDR3 is 13 residues. CDR1 is SGHKS, CDR2 YYEKEE, per germline (reference sequence). DNA for the CDR3: TGTGCCAGCAGCCAACAGGGGTACCAGCCCCAGCATTTT. Translation: CASSQQGYQPQHF.

Only a few counts were recorded for this clone. This chain uses TRBV4-3 with TRBJ2-2, with 7 bases identical to TRBD1. Per the germline V gene, CDR1 is LGHNA and CDR2 is YSLEER. The CDR3 covers 17 residues. Trimming removed 5 bases from V and 0 bases from J; junction bases left unmatched: 9. For the CDR3, the DNA is TGCGCCAGCAGCACTCAACCGCAGGGGGCGAACACCGGGGAGCTGTTTTTT. Encoded protein: CASSTQPQGANTGELFF.

This clone was seen a handful of times. The V gene is TRBV6-5, the J gene TRBJ1-1; 9 bases are shared with TRBD1. This CDR3 spans 15 amino acids. V gave up 5 bases and J gave up 5 bases; unmatched junction bases: 9. CDR1 is MNHEY, CDR2 SVGAGI, per germline. DNA for the CDR3: TGTGCCAGCAGTCGACCGGGACAGGGTCAAACTGAAGCTTTCTTT. Translated, it gives CASSRPGQGQTEAFF.

The chain couples TRBV6-1 to TRBJ1-2, with no clear D. V dropped 5 bases and J dropped 4 bases, with 17 bases sitting between them. Per the germline V gene, CDR1 is MNHNS and CDR2 is SASEGT. The CDR3 totals 15 residues. As DNA, the CDR3 is TGTGCCAGCAGTTCCCTGTGGGAGGGAGCCTATGGCTACACCTTC. Encoded protein: CASSSLWEGAYGYTF.

The chain joins TRBV7-8 to TRBJ2-7; 8 bases match TRBD2. The CDR3 extends over 14 amino acids. Germline loops: CDR1 SGHVS, CDR2 FQNEAQ. J gave up 6 bases and V 3 bases, and 7 bases lay outside the gene matches. The CDR3 sequence: CASSFRGGITEQYF. CDR3 DNA sequence: TGTGCCAGCAGCTTCCGGGGGGGGATAACCGAGCAGTACTTC.

This clone was picked up a small number of times. The chain is built from TRBV5-1 and TRBJ1-2, with D possibly matching TRBD1 (5 bases). Germline V gene sequence: CDR1 SGHRS, CDR2 YFSETQ. The CDR3 spans 13 residues. Between the trimmed V and J ends, which lost 0 bases and 7 bases, there was a span of 10 bases. The CDR3 sequence is CASSLDGQGGYTF. Here the CDR3 DNA reads TGCGCCAGCAGCTTGGATGGGCAGGGTGGCTACACCTTC.

The chain joins TRBV27 to TRBJ1-5; D is undetermined. Trimming pared 4 bases from V and 3 bases from J, leaving 13 bases between. The CDR3 length is 15 residues. The V gene's germline CDR1 is MNHEY and CDR2 SMNVEV (reference sequence). As DNA, the CDR3 is TGTGCCAGCAGTTCAGCCGCCAGGCACAATCAGCCCCAGCATTTT. Its translation: CASSSAARHNQPQHF.

J is TRBJ2-7 and V is TRBV24-1, with a weak D call TRBD1 (6 bases). The germline V gene encodes CDR1 KGHDR and CDR2 SFDVKD. CDR3 length: 13 residues. Trimming pared 5 bases from V and 6 bases from J, leaving 13 bases between. The CDR3 DNA follows: TGTGCCACCAGTGTGGACAGTTACCTCGAGCAGTACTTC. It translates to CATSVDSYLEQYF.

This chain uses TRBV5-1 with TRBJ1-1, with 10 bases fitting TRBD1. V lost 3 bases and J lost 3; bases outside the gene matches: 8. The CDR3 spans 16 residues. Per the germline V gene, CDR1 is SGHRS and CDR2 is YFSETQ. This CDR3 reads CASSWGQGWVDTEAFF. In DNA, the CDR3 is TGCGCCAGCAGCTGGGGACAGGGGTGGGTTGACACTGAAGCTTTCTTT. The entire variable domain, with the rest obtained from reference TRBV5-1 and TRBJ1-1, is as follows: KAGVTQTPRYLIKTRGQQVTLSCSPISGHRSVSWYQQTPGQGLQFLFEYFSETQRNKGNFPGRFSGRQFSNSRSEMNVSTLELGDSALYLCASSWGQGWVDTEAFFGQGTRLTVV.

This chain connects TRBV5-1 to TRBJ1-3, with 7 bases fitting TRBD1. J lost 4 bases, V lost 4 bases, and 11 bases had no gene match. CDR3 length: 16 amino acids. Germline lookup yields CDR1 SGHRS and CDR2 YFSETQ. In nucleotides, the CDR3 is TGCGCCAGCAGCGCTGCGACAGGGACGGTCGGAAACACCATATATTTT. Translated: CASSAATGTVGNTIYF.

This clone was seen a few times. V and J are TRBV28 and TRBJ1-4; unclear D gene. V was pared by 6 bases and J by 5 bases, with 10 bases between. This CDR3 is 13 amino acids long. The germline CDR1 and CDR2 sequences are MDHEN and SYDVKM. CDR3 protein: CASSFSGNEKLFF. The CDR3, as DNA: TGTGCCAGCAGCTTCAGTGGCAATGAAAAACTGTTTTTT.

The chain couples TRBV19 to TRBJ1-1, with D hard to call. The CDR3 has 14 amino acids. V was cut by 4 bases and J by 5 bases, with 14 bases left in between. Germline CDR1 and CDR2: LNHDA and SQIVND (reference sequence). This chain's CDR3 is CASSTRPRGTEAFF. CDR3 sequence (DNA): TGTGCCAGTAGTACGAGACCGAGAGGTACTGAAGCTTTCTTT.

This chain uses TRBV6-5 with TRBJ2-2; D is possibly TRBD1 (5 bases). Trimming left V 7 bases short and J 7 bases short, with 19 bases between. The CDR3 is made up of 15 amino acids. Germline-derived CDR1 and CDR2 are MNHEY and SVGAGI. CDR3 DNA: TGTGCCAGCAATAGAGGAGACAGTTTAATCGGGGAGCTGTTTTTT. Translated: CASNRGDSLIGELFF.

CDR3 nucleotides: TGTGCCAGCAGTTTATTGGCAGGGCCCCGGGAGACCCAGTACTTC. Its translation is CASSLLAGPRETQYF. V and J are TRBV28 and TRBJ2-5; possibly TRBD1 for D (5 bases). Trimming pared 1 base from V and 5 bases from J, leaving 14 bases between. CDR3 length equals 15 residues. Germline assignment: CDR1 MDHEN and CDR2 SYDVKM.